This entry features one TCR beta chain sequence. Its antigen is unknown. The sequencer was an Illumina HiSeq 2000. TCR beta cDNA libraries were made by 5'RACE template switching that added a universal primer site and unique molecular identifiers. cDNA synthesis was primed from the TCR beta constant segment and was followed by two successive PCR amplification steps. The original pipeline was this. MIGEC handled demultiplexing of the reads and grouping by UMI, while MiTCR was used to assemble and quantify clonotypes. To exclude erroneous sequences, only TCR cDNA sequences supported by at least two reads were retained. The tcR package was used for downstream repertoire analysis, and clonotypes were matched between fractions using CDR3 nucleotide sequence together with V segment. Antigen specificity was annotated against VDJdb with VDJmatch, allowing one amino acid substitution in CDR3. After reprocessing by TCRdb, each CDR3 protein sequence is one entry, and no DNA is given. TCRdb, not the original authors, processed these V and J calls. This sample's records show 300,000 to 500,000 distinct CDR3 sequences. Roughly 10% of the sample comes from the top ten.

The record originates from a study of T cells expressing NK-cell markers (dated by TCRdb to 2020 to 2021). Regarding the study in general: Three sorted T-cell subsets (CD3+CD56+NKG2C+, CD3+CD56+NKG2C- and CD3+CD56-NKG2C+) from 8 or 9 donors had their TCR beta-chain repertoires profiled. Seven of the eight sequenced donors were HCMV-seropositive and one was HCMV-seronegative. The study sequenced eight donors, all healthy volunteers chosen at random: three men and five women. Sequencing of the libraries produced 2 x 150 bp reads on Illumina HiSeq 2000/2500, MiSeq or NextSeq. General study outcomes and caveats: Those dominant clonotypes were again the most abundant among CD3+CD56-NKG2C+ cells in a handful of donors, at about 25-60.1%. Whether the expanded NKG2C-expressing T cell clones were specific for HCMV antigens remained unclear. In several donors, the dominant CD3+CD56+NKG2C+ clonotypes were found to rank among the top 10 CD8+ clonotypes and to make up 1.0-7.0% of CD8+ T cells.

A commercial ELISA kit detecting HCMV-specific IgG in serum was used to determine HCMV serostatus. Ficoll density gradient centrifugation was used to isolate peripheral blood mononuclear cells from blood. From the cysteine through the phenylalanine, the CDR3 covers 16 amino acids. No DNA sequence is on record. CDR1 and CDR2 are drawn from the germline V gene: SGDLS, YYNGEE. The receptor was derived from a woman in her forties or fifties in good health. Donor details come from another sample of the same person, matched by shared clones. The sequence joins TRBV9 to TRBJ2-1; there is no DNA to check the TCRdb D call of TRBD1. Sequencing was performed on blood T cells: a sorted CD56 or NKG2C T cell subset, CD4+ or CD8+ T cells, or bulk PBMC T cells (not recorded which). CDR3 reads: CASSVSPTSSYNEQFF.